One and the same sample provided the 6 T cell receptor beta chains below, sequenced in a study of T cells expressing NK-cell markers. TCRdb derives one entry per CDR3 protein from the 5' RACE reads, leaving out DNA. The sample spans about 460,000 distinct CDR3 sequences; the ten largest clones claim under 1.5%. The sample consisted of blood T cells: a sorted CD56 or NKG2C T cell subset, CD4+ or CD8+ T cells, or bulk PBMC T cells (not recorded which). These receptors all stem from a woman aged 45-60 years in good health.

Here the CDR3 reads CASSSSWTGTYETQYF. V and J are TRBV7-6 and TRBJ2-5; TCRdb outputs TRBD1, but without DNA this stays unchecked. Germline V gene data show CDR1 as SGHVS and CDR2 as FNYEAQ. There are 16 residues in the CDR3.

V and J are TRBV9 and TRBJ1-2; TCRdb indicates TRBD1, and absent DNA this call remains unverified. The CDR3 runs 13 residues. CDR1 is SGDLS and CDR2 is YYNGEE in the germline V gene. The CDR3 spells CASRETSGAGYTF. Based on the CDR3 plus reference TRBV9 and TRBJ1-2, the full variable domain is DSGVTQTPKHLITATGQRVTLRCSPRSGDLSVYWYQQSLDQGLQFLIQYYNGEERAKGNILERFSAQQFPDLHSELNLSSLELGDSALYFCASRETSGAGYTFGSGTRLTVV.

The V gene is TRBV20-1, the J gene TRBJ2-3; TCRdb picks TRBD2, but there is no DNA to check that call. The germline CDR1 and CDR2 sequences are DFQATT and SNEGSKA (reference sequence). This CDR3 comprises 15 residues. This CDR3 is CSATRVAGHQDTQYF.

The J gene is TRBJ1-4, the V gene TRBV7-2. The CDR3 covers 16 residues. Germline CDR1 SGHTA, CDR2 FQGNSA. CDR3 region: CASSLEVNRADEKLFF.

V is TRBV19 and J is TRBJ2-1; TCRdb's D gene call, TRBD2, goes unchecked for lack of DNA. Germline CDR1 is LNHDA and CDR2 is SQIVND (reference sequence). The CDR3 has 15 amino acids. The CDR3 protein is CASSTLGGRSQNQFF.

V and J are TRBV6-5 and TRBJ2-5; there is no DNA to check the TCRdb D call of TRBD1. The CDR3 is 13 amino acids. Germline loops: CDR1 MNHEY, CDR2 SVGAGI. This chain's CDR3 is CASSPDRKETQYF.